The 14 T cell receptor beta chains in this list originate from one sample, sequenced in a study of T-cell reconstitution after alpha-beta-depleted transplantation in children. Unique molecular identifiers featured in how the TCRbeta library was prepared. TCRdb used MiXCR to reprocess the PCR reads, holding one entry per CDR3 protein. The top ten hold 2% to 3% of the sample, which has 500,000 or so distinct CDR3 sequences, 32% seen once. The sequencing here drew on PBMCs from the stem cell graft donor, taken from the stem cell graft. The receptors here all came from a human donor who donated a stem cell graft to a child with aplastic anemia.

The table lists this clonotype with a few counts. The V call is TRBV27, the J call TRBJ2-2; possibly TRBD2 for D (5 bases). This CDR3 comprises 15 residues. V lost 5 bases and J lost 4, with 14 bases in between. Germline V lookup: CDR1 MNHEY, CDR2 SMNVEV (reference sequence). The CDR3 is CASSDKILGTGELFF. CDR3 nucleotides: TGTGCCAGCAGTGACAAAATACTAGGCACCGGGGAGCTGTTTTTT.

The rearrangement joins TRBV5-1 to TRBJ2-3, with 10 bases lining up with TRBD2. The CDR3 loop spans 16 amino acids. Unmatched junction bases numbered 7, after V lost 2 bases and J lost 4 bases. Germline V gives CDR1 SGHRS, CDR2 YFSETQ. CDR3 nucleotides: TGCGCCAGCAGCTTCAGGACTAGCGGCCCCTCAGATACGCAGTATTTT. Encoded protein: CASSFRTSGPSDTQYF. Using reference TRBV5-1 and TRBJ2-3 for the parts outside the CDR3, the full variable domain is KAGVTQTPRYLIKTRGQQVTLSCSPISGHRSVSWYQQTPGQGLQFLFEYFSETQRNKGNFPGRFSGRQFSNSRSEMNVSTLELGDSALYLCASSFRTSGPSDTQYFGPGTRLTVL.

This clonotype was counted a few times. The V gene is TRBV18, the J gene TRBJ2-1, with 8 bases that match TRBD2. Germline V gene data show CDR1 as KGHSH and CDR2 as LQKENI. The CDR3 has 16 residues. The V and J ends lost 7 bases and 4 bases, in that order; junction bases with no gene match: 12. In DNA, the CDR3 is TGTGCCAGCTTCCCTCAGGGCCCTAGCGGGTACAATGAGCAGTTCTTC. It specifies CASFPQGPSGYNEQFF.

The chain couples TRBV5-1 to TRBJ2-7; D is possibly TRBD1 (5 bases). The CDR3 loop spans 13 amino acids. Trimming pared 4 bases from V and 4 bases from J, leaving 12 bases between. From germline, CDR1 is SGHRS and CDR2 YFSETQ. The CDR3 bases are TGCGCCAGCAGCAAGGACATGGGGTACGAGCAGTACTTC. The encoded protein is CASSKDMGYEQYF.

This clonotype was seen ten or more times. This chain's CDR3 is CASSPGTGGNYGYTF. The CDR3 DNA sequence: TGTGCCAGCAGTCCGGGGACAGGAGGAAACTATGGCTACACCTTC. The V gene is TRBV27, the J gene TRBJ1-2; TRBD1 agrees at 8 bases. Per germline, CDR1 MNHEY and CDR2 SMNVEV (reference sequence). The CDR3 spans 15 residues. The J segment lost 2 bases and the V segment lost 5 bases, leaving 7 bases of the junction unmatched.

This clonotype was observed at least ten times. This chain links TRBV11-3 with TRBJ2-1, with TRBD2 as a possible D gene (5 bases). Looked up from germline, CDR1 is SGHNT and CDR2 is YENEEA. This CDR3 comprises 15 residues. V was pared by 2 bases and J by 0 bases, with 8 bases between. The CDR3 is CASSLRGLSYNEQFF. The DNA for the CDR3 is TGTGCCAGCAGCTTAAGAGGGCTCTCCTACAATGAGCAGTTCTTC.

The J gene is TRBJ2-3, the V gene TRBV11-2; D not resolved. V lost 1 base and J 5 bases, leaving 10 bases between the germline ends. CDR3 length: 14 amino acids. CDR1 is SGHAT, CDR2 FQNNGV, per germline. CDR3 sequence reads: CASSLGPNRDTQYF. The CDR3 nucleotides are TGTGCCAGCAGCTTAGGGCCAAACCGAGATACGCAGTATTTT.

The chain employs TRBV20-1 and TRBJ1-1, with 9 bases fitting TRBD1. Germline-derived CDR1 and CDR2 are DFQATT and SNEGSKA (reference sequence). The CDR3 totals 14 residues. V trimming: 5 bases; J trimming: 7 bases; junction bases outside the gene matches: 11. In DNA form, the CDR3 reads TGCAGTGCTTCTATAACAGGGGGCAGGGGTGAAGCTTTCTTT. It specifies CSASITGGRGEAFF.

J is TRBJ1-1 and V is TRBV7-6, with D unclear. With 5 bases removed from V and 2 bases from J, the gap between germline ends came to 15 bases. This CDR3 is 15 amino acids long. Germline lookup yields CDR1 SGHVS and CDR2 FNYEAQ. CDR3 sequence (DNA): TGTGCCAGCAGCCCCTCTATAGGGTCAAACACTGAAGCTTTCTTT. Encoded protein: CASSPSIGSNTEAFF.

A few counts support this clonotype. One junction end disagrees with the germline gene, perhaps due to a read error. The chain uses TRBV27 and TRBJ2-7, with a possible D match to TRBD2 (6 bases). Germline V gene sequence: CDR1 MNHEY, CDR2 SMNVEV (reference sequence). This CDR3 comprises 14 residues. For the CDR3, the DNA is TGTGCCAGCAGTTCTCTCCGGGACTCCAACGAGCAGTACTTC. The encoded protein is CASSSLRDSNEQYF.

In this sample, this clonotype turned up once. V usage is TRBV27 and J usage is TRBJ2-7; 10 bases align to TRBD1. CDR3 length equals 14 residues. The ends lost 6 bases at V and 6 bases at J; junction bases unmatched: 8. CDR1 and CDR2 from the germline V gene are MNHEY and SMNVEV (reference sequence). The CDR3 nucleotides read TGTGCCAGCAGCCGGGACAGGGGTTTCTCCGAGCAGTACGTC. It codes for CASSRDRGFSEQYV.

In this sample, this clonotype turned up a few times. V is TRBV20-1 and J is TRBJ2-1, with TRBD2 matching 11 bases. Germline V CDR1 and CDR2: DFQATT, SNEGSKA (reference sequence). CDR3 length equals 15 residues. The ends lost 3 bases at V and 9 bases at J; junction bases unmatched: 10. CDR3 sequence reads: CSASDQGLAVTEQFF. DNA of the CDR3: TGCAGTGCTAGCGACCAGGGACTAGCGGTAACTGAGCAGTTCTTC.

In its sample, this clonotype was seen a few times. This chain joins TRBV29-1 and TRBJ2-7, with a possible D match to TRBD2 (5 bases). V dropped 4 bases and J dropped 4 bases, with 11 bases sitting between them. The V gene's germline CDR1 is SQVTM and CDR2 ANQGSEA. The CDR3 sequence is 12 residues long. CDR3 DNA sequence: TGCAGCGTTGGGGTTAGCGAGTACGAGCAGTACGTC. This sequence encodes CSVGVSEYEQYV.

The chain combines TRBV4-1 with TRBJ1-1, with TRBD1 matching over 9 bases. The CDR3 has 16 residues. From germline, CDR1 is MGHRA and CDR2 YSYEKL. The V gene end was trimmed by 2 bases and the J gene end by 6 bases; junction bases not matched to a gene: 10. This CDR3 reads CASSQTLGTGFPEAFF. The CDR3 DNA reads TGCGCCAGCAGCCAAACCCTCGGGACAGGGTTCCCTGAAGCTTTCTTT.